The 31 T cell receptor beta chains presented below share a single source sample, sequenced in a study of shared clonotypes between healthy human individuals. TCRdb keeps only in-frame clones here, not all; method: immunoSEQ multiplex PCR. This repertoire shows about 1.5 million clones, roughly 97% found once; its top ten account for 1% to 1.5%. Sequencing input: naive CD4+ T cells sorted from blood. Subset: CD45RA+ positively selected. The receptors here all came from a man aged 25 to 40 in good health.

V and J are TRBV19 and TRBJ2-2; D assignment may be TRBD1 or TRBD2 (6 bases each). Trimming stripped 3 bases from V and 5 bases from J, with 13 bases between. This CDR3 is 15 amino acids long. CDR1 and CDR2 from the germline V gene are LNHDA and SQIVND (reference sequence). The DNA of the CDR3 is TGTGCCAGTAGTATCAAGGGGGGAAGGACCGGGGAGCTGTTTTTT. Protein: CASSIKGGRTGELFF.

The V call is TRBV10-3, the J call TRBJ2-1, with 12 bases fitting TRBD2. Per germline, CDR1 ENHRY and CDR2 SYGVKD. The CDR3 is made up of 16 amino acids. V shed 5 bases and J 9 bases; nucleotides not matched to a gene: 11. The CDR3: CAISPPGLAGTGEQFF. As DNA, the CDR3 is TGTGCCATCAGTCCCCCGGGACTAGCGGGCACGGGTGAGCAGTTCTTC.

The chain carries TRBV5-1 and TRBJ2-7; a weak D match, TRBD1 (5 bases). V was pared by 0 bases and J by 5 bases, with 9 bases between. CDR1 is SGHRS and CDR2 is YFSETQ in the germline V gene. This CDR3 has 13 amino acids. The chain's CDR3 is CASSLAGPDEQYF. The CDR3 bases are TGCGCCAGCAGCTTGGCAGGGCCCGACGAGCAGTACTTC. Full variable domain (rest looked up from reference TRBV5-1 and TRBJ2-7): KAGVTQTPRYLIKTRGQQVTLSCSPISGHRSVSWYQQTPGQGLQFLFEYFSETQRNKGNFPGRFSGRQFSNSRSEMNVSTLELGDSALYLCASSLAGPDEQYFGPGTRLTVT.

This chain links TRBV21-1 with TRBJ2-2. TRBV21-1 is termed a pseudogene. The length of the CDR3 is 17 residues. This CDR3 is CASSKAKGRLNTGELFF. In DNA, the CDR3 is TGTGCCAGCAGCAAAGCGAAGGGACGATTGAACACCGGGGAGCTGTTTTTT.

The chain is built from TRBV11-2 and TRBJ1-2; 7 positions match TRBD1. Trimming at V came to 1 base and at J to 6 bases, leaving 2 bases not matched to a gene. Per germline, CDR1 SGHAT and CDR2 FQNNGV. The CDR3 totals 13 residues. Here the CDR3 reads CASSLGQGDGYTF. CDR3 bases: TGTGCCAGCAGCTTAGGACAGGGCGATGGCTACACCTTC. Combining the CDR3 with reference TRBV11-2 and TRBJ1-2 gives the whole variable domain EAGVAQSPRYKIIEKRQSVAFWCNPISGHATLYWYQQILGQGPKLLIQFQNNGVVDDSQLPKDRFSAERLKGVDSTLKIQPAKLEDSAVYLCASSLGQGDGYTFGSGTRLTVV.

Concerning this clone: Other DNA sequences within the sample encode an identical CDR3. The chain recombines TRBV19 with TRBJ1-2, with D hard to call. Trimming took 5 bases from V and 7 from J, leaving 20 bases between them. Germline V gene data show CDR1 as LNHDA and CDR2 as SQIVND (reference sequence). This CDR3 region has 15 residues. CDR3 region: CASSPERAGGSGYTF. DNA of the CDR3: TGTGCCAGTAGTCCCGAAAGGGCGGGAGGGTCTGGCTACACCTTC.

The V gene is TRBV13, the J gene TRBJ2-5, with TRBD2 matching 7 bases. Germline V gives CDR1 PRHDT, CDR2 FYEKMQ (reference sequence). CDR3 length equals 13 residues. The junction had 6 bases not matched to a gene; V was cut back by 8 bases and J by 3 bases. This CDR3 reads CASSGGREETQYF. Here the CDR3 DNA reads TGTGCCAGCTCCGGCGGGAGAGAAGAGACCCAGTACTTC.

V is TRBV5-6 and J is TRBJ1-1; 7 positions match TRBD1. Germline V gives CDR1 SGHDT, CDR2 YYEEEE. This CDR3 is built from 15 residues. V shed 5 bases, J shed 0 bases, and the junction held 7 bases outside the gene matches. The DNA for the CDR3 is TGTGCCAGCAGGGGACTCGGACAGGTGAACACTGAAGCTTTCTTT. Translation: CASRGLGQVNTEAFF.

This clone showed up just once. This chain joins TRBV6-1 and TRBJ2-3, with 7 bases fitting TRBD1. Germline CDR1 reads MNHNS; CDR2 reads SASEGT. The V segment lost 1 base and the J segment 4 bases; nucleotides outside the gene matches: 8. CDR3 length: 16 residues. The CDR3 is CASSEGAGGEADTQYF. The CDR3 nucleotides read TGTGCCAGCAGTGAAGGAGCAGGGGGTGAGGCAGATACGCAGTATTTT.

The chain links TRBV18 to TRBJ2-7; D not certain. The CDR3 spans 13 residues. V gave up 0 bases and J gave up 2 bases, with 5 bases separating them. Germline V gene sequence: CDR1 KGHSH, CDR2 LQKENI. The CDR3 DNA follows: TGTGCCAGCTCACCACCTAATACCTACGAGCAGTACTTC. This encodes CASSPPNTYEQYF.

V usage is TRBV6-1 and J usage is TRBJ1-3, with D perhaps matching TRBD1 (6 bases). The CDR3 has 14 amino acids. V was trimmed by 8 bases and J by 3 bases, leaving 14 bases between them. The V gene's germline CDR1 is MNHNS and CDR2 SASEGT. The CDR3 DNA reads TGTGCCAGCGAGTCAGGGGTTTATGGAAACACCATATATTTT. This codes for CASESGVYGNTIYF.

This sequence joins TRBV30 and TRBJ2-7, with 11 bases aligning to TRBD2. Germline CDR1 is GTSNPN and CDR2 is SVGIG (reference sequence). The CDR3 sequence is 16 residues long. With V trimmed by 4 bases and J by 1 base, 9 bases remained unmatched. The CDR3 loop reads CAWNGLAGELSYEQYF. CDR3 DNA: TGTGCCTGGAACGGACTAGCGGGCGAACTTTCCTACGAGCAGTACTTC.

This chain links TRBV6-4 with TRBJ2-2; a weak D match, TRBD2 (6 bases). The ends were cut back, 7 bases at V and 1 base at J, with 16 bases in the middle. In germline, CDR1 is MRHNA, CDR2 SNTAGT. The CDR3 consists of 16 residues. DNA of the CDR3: TGTGCCAGCAAAAGGGACTCCAGCAAGAACACCGGGGAGCTGTTTTTT. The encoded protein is CASKRDSSKNTGELFF.

The CDR3 coding sequence is TGTGCCAGCTCAGGAAAACGGGGACAGCCGAACACCGGGGAGCTGTTTTTT. Protein sequence: CASSGKRGQPNTGELFF. The chain recombines TRBV18 with TRBJ2-2; 7 positions agree with TRBD1. The CDR3 consists of 17 residues. J lost 0 bases, V lost 5 bases, and 9 bases had no gene match. From germline, CDR1 is KGHSH and CDR2 LQKENI.

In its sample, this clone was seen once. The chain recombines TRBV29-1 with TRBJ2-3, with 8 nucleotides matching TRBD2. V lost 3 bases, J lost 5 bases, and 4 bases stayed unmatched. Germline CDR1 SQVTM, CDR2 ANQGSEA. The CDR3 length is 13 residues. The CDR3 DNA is TGCAGCGTTGACGGGGGGGCCGGAGATACGCAGTATTTT. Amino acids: CSVDGGAGDTQYF.

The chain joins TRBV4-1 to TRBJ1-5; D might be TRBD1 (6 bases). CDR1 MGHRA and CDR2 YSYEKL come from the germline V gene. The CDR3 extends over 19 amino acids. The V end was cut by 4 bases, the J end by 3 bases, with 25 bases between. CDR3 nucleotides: TGCGCCAGCAGCCGAGATGAAAGCAGGGGCCGAACCGACAATCAGCCCCAGCATTTT. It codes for CASSRDESRGRTDNQPQHF.

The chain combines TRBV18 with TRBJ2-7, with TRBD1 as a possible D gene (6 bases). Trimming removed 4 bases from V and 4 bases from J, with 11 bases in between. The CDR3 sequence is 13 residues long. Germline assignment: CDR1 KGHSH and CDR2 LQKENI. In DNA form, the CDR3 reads TGTGCCAGCTCACAGCAGGGGATATACGAGCAGTACTTC. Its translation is CASSQQGIYEQYF.

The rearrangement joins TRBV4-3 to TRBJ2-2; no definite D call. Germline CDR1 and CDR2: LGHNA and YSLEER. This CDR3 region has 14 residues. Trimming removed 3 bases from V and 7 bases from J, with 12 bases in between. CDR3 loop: CASSHFGRSGELFF. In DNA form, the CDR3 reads TGCGCCAGCAGCCATTTCGGCCGGAGCGGGGAGCTGTTTTTT.

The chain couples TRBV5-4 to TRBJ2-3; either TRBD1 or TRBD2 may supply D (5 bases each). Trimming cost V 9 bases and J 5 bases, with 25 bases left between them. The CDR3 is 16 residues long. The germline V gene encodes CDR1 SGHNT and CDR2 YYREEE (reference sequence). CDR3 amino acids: CATKGTDQPRGDTQYF. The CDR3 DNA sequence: TGTGCCACCAAGGGGACGGACCAACCTCGCGGAGATACGCAGTATTTT.

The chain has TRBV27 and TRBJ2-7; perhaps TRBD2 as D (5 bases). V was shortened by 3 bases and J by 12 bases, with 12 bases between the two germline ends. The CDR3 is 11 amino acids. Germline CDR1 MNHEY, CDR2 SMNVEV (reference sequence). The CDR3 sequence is CASSFGLEMYF. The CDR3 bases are TGTGCCAGCAGTTTCGGACTTGAGATGTACTTC.

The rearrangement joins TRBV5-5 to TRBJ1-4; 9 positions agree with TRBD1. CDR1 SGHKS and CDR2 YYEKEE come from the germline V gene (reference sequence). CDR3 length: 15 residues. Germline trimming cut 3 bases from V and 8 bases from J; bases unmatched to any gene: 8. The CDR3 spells CASSWGRDREEKLFF. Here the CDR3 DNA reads TGTGCCAGCAGCTGGGGCCGGGACAGGGAGGAAAAACTGTTTTTT.

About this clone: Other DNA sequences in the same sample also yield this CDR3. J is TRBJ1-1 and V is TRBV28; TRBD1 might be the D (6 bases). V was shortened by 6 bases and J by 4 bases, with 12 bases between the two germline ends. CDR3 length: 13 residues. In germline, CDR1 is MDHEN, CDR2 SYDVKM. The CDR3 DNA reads TGTGCCAGCAGAAGAGGGGGACCCACTGAAGCTTTCTTT. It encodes CASRRGGPTEAFF. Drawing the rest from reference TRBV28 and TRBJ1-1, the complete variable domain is DVKVTQSSRYLVKRTGEKVFLECVQDMDHENMFWYRQDPGLGLRLIYFSYDVKMKEKGDIPEGYSVSREKKERFSLILESASTNQTSMYLCASRRGGPTEAFFGQGTRLTVV.

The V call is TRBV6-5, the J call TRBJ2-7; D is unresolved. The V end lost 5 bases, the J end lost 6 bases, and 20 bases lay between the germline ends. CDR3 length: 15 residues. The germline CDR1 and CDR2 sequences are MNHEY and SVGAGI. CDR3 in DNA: TGTGCCAGCAGTCCAACCTTAGCTATGGTTCGCGAGCAGTACTTC. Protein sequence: CASSPTLAMVREQYF.

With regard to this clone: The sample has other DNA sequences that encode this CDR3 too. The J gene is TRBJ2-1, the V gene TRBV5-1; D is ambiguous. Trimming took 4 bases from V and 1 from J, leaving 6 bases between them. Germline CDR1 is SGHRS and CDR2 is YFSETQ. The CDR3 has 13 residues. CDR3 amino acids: CASSGRSYNEQFF. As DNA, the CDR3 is TGCGCCAGCAGCGGTCGTTCCTACAATGAGCAGTTCTTC.

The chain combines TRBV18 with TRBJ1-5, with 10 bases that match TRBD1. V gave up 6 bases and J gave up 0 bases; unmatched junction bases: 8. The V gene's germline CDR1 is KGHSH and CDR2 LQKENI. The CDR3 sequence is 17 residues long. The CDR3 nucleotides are TGTGCCAGCTCTGAGGACAGGGGGGCATATAGCAATCAGCCCCAGCATTTT. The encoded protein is CASSEDRGAYSNQPQHF.

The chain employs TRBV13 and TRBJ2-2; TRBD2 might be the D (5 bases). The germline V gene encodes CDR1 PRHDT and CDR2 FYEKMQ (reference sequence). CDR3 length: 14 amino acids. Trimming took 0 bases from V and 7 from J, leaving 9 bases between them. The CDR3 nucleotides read TGTGCCAGCAGCTTAGGGACCCGGGGCGGGGAGCTGTTTTTT. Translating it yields CASSLGTRGGELFF.

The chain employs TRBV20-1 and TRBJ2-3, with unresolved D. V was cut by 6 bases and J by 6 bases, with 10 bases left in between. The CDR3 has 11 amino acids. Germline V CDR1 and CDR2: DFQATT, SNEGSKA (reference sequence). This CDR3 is CSAAGDDTQYF. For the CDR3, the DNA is TGCAGTGCCGCCGGAGACGATACGCAGTATTTT.

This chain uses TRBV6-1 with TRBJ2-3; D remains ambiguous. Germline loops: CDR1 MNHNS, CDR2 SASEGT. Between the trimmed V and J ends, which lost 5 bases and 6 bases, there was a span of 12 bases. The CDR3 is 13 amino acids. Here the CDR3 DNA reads TGTGCCAGCAGTTCACAAACTTGGGATACGCAGTATTTT. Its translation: CASSSQTWDTQYF.

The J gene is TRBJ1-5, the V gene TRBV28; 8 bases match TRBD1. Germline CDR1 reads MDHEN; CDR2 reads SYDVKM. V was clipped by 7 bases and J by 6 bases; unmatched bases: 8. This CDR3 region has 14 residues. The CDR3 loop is CASIPGQVGQPQHF. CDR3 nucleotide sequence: TGTGCCAGCATACCGGGACAGGTCGGTCAGCCCCAGCATTTT. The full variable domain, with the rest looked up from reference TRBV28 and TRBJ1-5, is DVKVTQSSRYLVKRTGEKVFLECVQDMDHENMFWYRQDPGLGLRLIYFSYDVKMKEKGDIPEGYSVSREKKERFSLILESASTNQTSMYLCASIPGQVGQPQHFGDGTRLSIL.

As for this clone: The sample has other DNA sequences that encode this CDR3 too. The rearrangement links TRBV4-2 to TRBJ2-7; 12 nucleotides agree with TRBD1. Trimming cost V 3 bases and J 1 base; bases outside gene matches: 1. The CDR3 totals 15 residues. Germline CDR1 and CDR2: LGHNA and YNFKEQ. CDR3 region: CASSQGQGASYEQYF. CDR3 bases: TGTGCCAGCAGCCAGGGACAGGGGGCGTCCTACGAGCAGTACTTC.

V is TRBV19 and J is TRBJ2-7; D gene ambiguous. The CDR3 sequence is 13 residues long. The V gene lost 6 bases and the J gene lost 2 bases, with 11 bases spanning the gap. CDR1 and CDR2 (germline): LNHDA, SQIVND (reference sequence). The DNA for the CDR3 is TGTGCCAGTAGAGCCGGGCTAGCCTACGAGCAGTACTTC. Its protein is CASRAGLAYEQYF.